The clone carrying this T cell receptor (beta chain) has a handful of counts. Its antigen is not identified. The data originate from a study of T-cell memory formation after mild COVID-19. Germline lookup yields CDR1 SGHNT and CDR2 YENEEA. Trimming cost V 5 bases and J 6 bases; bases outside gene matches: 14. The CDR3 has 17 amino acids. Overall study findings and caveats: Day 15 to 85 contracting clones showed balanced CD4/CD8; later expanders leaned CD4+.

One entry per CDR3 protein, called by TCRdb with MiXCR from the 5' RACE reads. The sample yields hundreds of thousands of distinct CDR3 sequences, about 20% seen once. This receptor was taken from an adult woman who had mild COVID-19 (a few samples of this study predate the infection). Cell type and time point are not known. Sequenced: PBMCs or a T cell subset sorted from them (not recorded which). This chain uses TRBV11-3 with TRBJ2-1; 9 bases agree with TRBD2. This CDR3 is CASSLLEGGRARNEQFF. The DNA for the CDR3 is TGTGCCAGCAGCCTGCTTGAGGGCGGGAGGGCGCGCAATGAGCAGTTCTTC.